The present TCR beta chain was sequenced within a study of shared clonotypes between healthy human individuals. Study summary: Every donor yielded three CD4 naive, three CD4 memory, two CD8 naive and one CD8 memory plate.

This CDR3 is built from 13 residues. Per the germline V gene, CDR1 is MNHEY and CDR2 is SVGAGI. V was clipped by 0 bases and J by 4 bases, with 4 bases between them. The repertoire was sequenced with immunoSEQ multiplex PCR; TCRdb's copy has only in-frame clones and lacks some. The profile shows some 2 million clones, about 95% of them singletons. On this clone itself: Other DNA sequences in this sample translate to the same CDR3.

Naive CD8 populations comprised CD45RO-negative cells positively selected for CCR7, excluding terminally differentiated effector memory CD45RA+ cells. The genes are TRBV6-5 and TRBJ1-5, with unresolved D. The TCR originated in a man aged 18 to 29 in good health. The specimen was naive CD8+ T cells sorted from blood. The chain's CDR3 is CASSYSVNQPQHF. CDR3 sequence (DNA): TGTGCCAGCAGTTACTCGGTTAATCAGCCCCAGCATTTT.